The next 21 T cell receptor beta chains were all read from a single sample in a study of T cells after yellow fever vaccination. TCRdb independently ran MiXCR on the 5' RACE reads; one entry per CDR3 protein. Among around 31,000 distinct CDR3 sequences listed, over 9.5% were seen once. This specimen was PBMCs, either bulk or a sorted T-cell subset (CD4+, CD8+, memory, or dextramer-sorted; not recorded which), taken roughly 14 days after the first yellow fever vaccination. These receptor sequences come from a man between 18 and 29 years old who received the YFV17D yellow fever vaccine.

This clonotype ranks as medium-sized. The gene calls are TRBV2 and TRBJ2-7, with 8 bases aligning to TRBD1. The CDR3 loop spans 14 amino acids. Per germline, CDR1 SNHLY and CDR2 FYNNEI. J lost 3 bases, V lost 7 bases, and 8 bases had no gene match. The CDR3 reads CASTSGQGVYEQYV. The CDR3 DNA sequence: TGTGCCAGCACCTCCGGACAGGGAGTCTACGAGCAGTACGTC.

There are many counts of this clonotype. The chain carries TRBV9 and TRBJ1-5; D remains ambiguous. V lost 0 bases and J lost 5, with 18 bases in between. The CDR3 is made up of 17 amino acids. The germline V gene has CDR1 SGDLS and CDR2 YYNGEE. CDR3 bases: TGTGCCAGCAGCGTAGTTCGGGAAGACTCCCCTCATCAGCCCCAGCATTTT. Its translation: CASSVVREDSPHQPQHF.

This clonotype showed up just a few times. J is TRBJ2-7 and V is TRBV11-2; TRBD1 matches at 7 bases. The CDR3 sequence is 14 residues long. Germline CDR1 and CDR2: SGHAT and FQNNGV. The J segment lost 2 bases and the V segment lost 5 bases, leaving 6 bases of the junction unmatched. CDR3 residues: CASSQGQVAYEQYF. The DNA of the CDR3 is TGTGCCAGCAGCCAAGGACAGGTCGCCTACGAGCAGTACTTC.

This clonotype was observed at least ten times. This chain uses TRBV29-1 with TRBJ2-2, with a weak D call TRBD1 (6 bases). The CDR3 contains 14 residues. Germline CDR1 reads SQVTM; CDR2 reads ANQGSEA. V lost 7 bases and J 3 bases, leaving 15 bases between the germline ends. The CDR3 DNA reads TGCAGCGCAGTAGTGGGGGCCTACACCGGGGAGCTGTTTTTT. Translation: CSAVVGAYTGELFF.

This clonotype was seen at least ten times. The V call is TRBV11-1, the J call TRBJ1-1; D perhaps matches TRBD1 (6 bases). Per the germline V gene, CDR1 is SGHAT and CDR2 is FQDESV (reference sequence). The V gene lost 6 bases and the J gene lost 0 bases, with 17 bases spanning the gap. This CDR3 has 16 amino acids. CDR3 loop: CASSSGNRDMNTEAFF. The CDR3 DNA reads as TGTGCCAGCAGTTCAGGGAACAGGGACATGAACACTGAAGCTTTCTTT. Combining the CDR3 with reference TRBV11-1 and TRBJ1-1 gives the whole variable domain EAEVAQSPRYKITEKSQAVAFWCDPISGHATLYWYRQILGQGPELLVQFQDESVVDDSQLPKDRFSAERLKGVDSTLKIQPAELGDSAMYLCASSSGNRDMNTEAFFGQGTRLTVV.

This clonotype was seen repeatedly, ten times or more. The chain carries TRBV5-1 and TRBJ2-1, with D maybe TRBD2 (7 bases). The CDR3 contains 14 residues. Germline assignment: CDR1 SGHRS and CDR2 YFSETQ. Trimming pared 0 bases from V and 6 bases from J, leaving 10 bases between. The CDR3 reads CASSLGGGRNEQFF. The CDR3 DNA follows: TGCGCCAGCAGCTTGGGGGGGGGGCGCAATGAGCAGTTCTTC.

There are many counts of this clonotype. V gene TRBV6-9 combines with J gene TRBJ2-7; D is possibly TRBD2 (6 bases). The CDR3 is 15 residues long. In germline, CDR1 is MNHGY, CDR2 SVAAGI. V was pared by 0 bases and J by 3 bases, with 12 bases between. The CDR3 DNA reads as TGTGCCAGCAGTTATTCCCCGGGACTCCACTACGAGCAGTACTTC. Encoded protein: CASSYSPGLHYEQYF.

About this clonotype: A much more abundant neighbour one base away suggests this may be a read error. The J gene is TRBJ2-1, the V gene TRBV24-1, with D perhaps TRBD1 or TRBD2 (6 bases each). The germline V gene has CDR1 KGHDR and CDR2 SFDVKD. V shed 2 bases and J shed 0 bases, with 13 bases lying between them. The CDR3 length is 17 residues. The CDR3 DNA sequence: TGTGCCACCAGTGATTCTGGAACGGGGGCCTCCTACAATGAGCAGTTCTTC. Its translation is CATSDSGTGASYNEQFF.

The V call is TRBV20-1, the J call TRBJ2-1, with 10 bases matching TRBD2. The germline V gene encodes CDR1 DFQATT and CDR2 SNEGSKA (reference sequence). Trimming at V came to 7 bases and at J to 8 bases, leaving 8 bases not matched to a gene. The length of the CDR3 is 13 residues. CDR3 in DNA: TGCAGTGGGGGCCAAGCGGGGGGGTATGAGCAGTTCTTC. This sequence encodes CSGGQAGGYEQFF.

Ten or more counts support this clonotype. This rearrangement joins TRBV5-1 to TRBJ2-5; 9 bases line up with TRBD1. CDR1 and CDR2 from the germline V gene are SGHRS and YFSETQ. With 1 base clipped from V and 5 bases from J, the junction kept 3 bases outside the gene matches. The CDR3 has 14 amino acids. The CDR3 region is CASSLWGTGETQYF. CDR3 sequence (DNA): TGCGCCAGCAGCTTGTGGGGGACAGGGGAGACCCAGTACTTC.

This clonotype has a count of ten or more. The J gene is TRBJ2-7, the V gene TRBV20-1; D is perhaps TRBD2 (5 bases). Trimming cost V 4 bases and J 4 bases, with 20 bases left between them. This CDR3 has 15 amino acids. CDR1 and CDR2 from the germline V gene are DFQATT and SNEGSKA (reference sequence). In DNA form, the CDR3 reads TGCAGTGCTAACAAAGAGGGCCTCCGTACGTACGAGCAGTACGTC. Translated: CSANKEGLRTYEQYV.

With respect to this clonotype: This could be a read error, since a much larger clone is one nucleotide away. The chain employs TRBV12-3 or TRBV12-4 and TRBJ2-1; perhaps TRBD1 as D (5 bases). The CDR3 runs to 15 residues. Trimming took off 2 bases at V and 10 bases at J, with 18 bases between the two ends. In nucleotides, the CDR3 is TGTGCCAGCAGTTTAAGGATAGGGGATGTAGGGGAGCAGTTCTTC. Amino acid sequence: CASSLRIGDVGEQFF.

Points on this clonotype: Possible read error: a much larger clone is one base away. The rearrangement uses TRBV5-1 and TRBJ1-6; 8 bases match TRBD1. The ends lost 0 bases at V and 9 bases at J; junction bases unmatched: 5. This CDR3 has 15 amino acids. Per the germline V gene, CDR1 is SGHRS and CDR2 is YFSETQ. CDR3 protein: CASSLEETGVSPLHF. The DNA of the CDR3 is TGCGCCAGCAGCTTGGAAGAGACAGGGGTTTCACCCCTCCACTTT. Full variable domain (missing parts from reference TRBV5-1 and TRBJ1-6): KAGVTQTPRYLIKTRGQQVTLSCSPISGHRSVSWYQQTPGQGLQFLFEYFSETQRNKGNFPGRFSGRQFSNSRSEMNVSTLELGDSALYLCASSLEETGVSPLHFGNGTRLTVT.

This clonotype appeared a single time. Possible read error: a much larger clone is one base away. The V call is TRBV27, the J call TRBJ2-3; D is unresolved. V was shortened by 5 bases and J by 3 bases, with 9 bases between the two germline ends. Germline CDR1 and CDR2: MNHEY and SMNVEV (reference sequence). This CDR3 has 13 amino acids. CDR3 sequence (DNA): TGTGCCAGCAGTACTGCCTGGACAGATACGCAGTATTTT. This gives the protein CASSTAWTDTQYF.

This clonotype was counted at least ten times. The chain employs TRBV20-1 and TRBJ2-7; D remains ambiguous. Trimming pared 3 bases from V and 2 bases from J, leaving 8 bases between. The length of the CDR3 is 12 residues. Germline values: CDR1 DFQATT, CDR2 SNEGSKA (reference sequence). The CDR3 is CSASPTPYEQYF. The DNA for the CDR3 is TGCAGTGCTAGCCCGACCCCCTACGAGCAGTACTTC.

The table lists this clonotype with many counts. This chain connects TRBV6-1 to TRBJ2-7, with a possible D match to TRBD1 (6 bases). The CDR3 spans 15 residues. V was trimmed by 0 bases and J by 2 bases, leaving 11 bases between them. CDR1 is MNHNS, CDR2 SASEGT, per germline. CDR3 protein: CASSEATGIAYEQYF. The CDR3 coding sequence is TGTGCCAGCAGTGAAGCCACAGGGATTGCCTACGAGCAGTACTTC.

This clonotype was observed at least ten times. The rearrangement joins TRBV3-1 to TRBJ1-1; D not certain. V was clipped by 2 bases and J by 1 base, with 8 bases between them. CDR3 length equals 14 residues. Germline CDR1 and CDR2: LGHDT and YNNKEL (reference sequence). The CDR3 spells CASSQNGENTEAFF. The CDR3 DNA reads TGTGCCAGCAGCCAAAATGGAGAGAACACTGAAGCTTTCTTT.

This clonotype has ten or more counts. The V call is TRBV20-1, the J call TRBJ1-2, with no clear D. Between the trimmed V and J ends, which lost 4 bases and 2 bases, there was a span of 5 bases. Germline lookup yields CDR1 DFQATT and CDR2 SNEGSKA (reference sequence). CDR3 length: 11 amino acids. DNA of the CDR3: TGCAGTGCTACCGGGAACTATGGCTACACCTTC. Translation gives CSATGNYGYTF.

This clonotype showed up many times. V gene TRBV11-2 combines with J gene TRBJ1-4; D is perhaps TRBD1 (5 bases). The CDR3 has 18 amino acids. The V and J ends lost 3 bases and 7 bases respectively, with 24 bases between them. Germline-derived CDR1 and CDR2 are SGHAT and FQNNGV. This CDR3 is CASSLGLGGGRLGEKLFF. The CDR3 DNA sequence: TGTGCCAGCAGCTTGGGTCTCGGGGGTGGCCGGCTGGGTGAAAAACTGTTTTTT.

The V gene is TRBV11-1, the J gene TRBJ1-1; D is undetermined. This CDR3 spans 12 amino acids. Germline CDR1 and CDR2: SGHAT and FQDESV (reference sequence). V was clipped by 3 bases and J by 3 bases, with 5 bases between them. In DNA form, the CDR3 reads TGTGCCAGCAGCTTTTTTCACACTGAAGCTTTCTTT. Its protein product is CASSFFHTEAFF.

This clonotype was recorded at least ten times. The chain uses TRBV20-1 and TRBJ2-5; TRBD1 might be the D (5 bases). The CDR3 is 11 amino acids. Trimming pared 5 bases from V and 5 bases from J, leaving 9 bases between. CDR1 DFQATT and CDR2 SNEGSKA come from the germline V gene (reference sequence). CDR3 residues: CSAPKGETQYF. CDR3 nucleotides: TGCAGTGCTCCAAAGGGGGAGACCCAGTACTTC.